This TCR beta chain is from a study of blood T cell repertoires in COVID-19. The overall study: T cells, B-cell-depleted T cells, or PBMCs supplied cDNA or gDNA.

Original processing notes: Nucleated cell number was recorded as an estimate derived from reference gene primer amplification. Here immunoSEQ multiplex PCR was the method, and the copy in TCRdb shows in-frame clones only, minus some. D and trimming come from the DNA, and the V and J calls and clone size come from that table. This table holds some 410,000 clones, around nine tenths found once. Those enrolled, adults aged roughly 18 to 90 years, came from around 25 US areas. Participants' own reports of clinical history determined their cohort assignment. The CDR3 length is 11 residues. CDR1 and CDR2 (germline): SGDLS, YYNGEE. The ends were cut back, 3 bases at V and 3 bases at J, with 3 bases in the middle.

This TCR was sampled from a woman between 25 and 40 years old with acute COVID-19. V is TRBV9 and J is TRBJ1-2; D is unclear. What was sequenced was PBMCs or T cells enriched from blood (not recorded which). In DNA form, the CDR3 reads TGTGCCAGCAGCGCGTACTATGGCTACACCTTC. Translated: CASSAYYGYTF.